These T cell receptor beta chains were read from a single sample in a study of blood T cell repertoires in COVID-19. Some clones are missing from TCRdb's copy, which holds only in-frame ones; the method was immunoSEQ multiplex PCR. The sample holds 45,000 to 50,000 clones, around 85% seen once. Sequenced: peripheral blood. These receptors all stem from a human donor in a cohort sampled during active COVID-19. Both conserved end residues are part of each CDR3. D genes are given only for firm matches.

J gene: TRBJ2-1
D gene: NA
V gene: TRBV5-1
CDR3 protein: CASSLGAAGSEQFF

J gene: TRBJ2-5
D gene: TRBD1
V gene: TRBV7-6
CDR3 protein: CASSLMVTGGSETQYF

J gene: TRBJ2-7
D gene: TRBD1
V gene: TRBV18
CDR3 protein: CASTGQGGGREQYF

J gene: TRBJ1-5
D gene: NA
V gene: TRBV4-2
CDR3 protein: CASSPGGSSNQPQHF

J gene: TRBJ1-2
D gene: TRBD1
V gene: TRBV19
CDR3 protein: CAFQDRVFGGYTF

J gene: TRBJ1-5
D gene: NA
V gene: TRBV5-1
CDR3 protein: CASSLLGGNQPQHF

J gene: TRBJ2-7
D gene: TRBD2
V gene: TRBV3-1/TRBV3-2
CDR3 protein: CASSQRGYTYEQYF

J gene: TRBJ1-5
D gene: TRBD1
V gene: TRBV27
CDR3 protein: CASSSRQGGQPQHF

J gene: TRBJ2-5
D gene: NA
V gene: TRBV18
CDR3 protein: CASSNTGFQETQYF

J gene: TRBJ2-1
D gene: NA
V gene: TRBV12-3/TRBV12-4
CDR3 protein: CASSVYNEQFF